The rows below give T cell receptor beta chains drawn from one sample of a study of T-cell reconstitution after alpha-beta-depleted transplantation in children. TCRdb passed the PCR reads through MiXCR, listing each CDR3 protein once. The sample lists approximately 500,000 distinct CDR3 sequences; approximately 30% were seen once. Here the sequenced sample was PBMCs, taken before TCRalphabeta/CD19-depleted stem cell transplant. The receptors derive from a boy under two years old with Wiskott-Aldrich syndrome, due to receive a stem cell transplant. The conserved cysteine and the conserved F or W are not part of the CDR3 here.

CDR3aa,j_gene,v_gene
ASSLTDRHNEQF,TRBJ2-1,TRBV5-1
ASSVGGQNYEQY,TRBJ2-7,TRBV9
ASSIGQALDTDTQY,TRBJ2-3,TRBV19
ASSSPWGIGTGELF,TRBJ2-2,TRBV7-9
ASSTITGSSYNEQF,TRBJ2-1,TRBV28
ATSRGQGGSNSPLH,TRBJ1-6,TRBV15
SASGRKTYNEQF,TRBJ2-1,TRBV20-1
ASLDRGLSGANVLT,TRBJ2-6,TRBV11-2
ASSFWGNTQNIQY,TRBJ2-4,TRBV5-1
ASSQGGASGSYDEQY,TRBJ2-7,TRBV4-2
ASSFLREYNEQF,TRBJ2-1,TRBV11-2
ASSQNSGMAFGAQY,TRBJ2-5,TRBV4-1
ASSLDGRNEKLF,TRBJ1-4,TRBV6-1
ASSYSSIGINSYEQY,TRBJ2-7,TRBV6-5
ASSADRAFEQF,TRBJ2-1,TRBV6-1
ARLRMNPTDTQY,TRBJ2-3,TRBV21-1
ASSLDRPGGNIQY,TRBJ2-4,TRBV5-1
ASFRVPDSYEQY,TRBJ2-7,TRBV5-1
SVARLDRPMNTEAF,TRBJ1-1,TRBV20-1
ASSFSGRNTDTQY,TRBJ2-3,TRBV5-1
ASSLPVSGNTIY,TRBJ1-3,TRBV6-5
SAIGLAGVRTGELF,TRBJ2-2,TRBV20-1
ASSLELSYEQY,TRBJ2-7,TRBV7-2
AISLATSGGSSYNEQF,TRBJ2-1,TRBV10-3
ASSEDSIGY,TRBJ2-7,TRBV6-1
ASSLRGVETQY,TRBJ2-5,TRBV27
ASSISGVGTEAF,TRBJ1-1,TRBV19
SDRLAGGSDTQY,TRBJ2-3,TRBV20-1
ASSLLGFSYEQY,TRBJ2-7,TRBV28
ASSGSSGAPRHPNEQF,TRBJ2-1,TRBV4-1
SAQLLTEDSNQPQH,TRBJ1-5,TRBV20-1
AAHHSDGANVLT,TRBJ2-6,TRBV10-3
ASEGGLHATGELF,TRBJ2-2,TRBV12-3/TRBV12-4
ASSQKRGVAGSSV,TRBJ2-1,TRBV4-2
ASSPRLGETQY,TRBJ2-5,TRBV7-2
ASSQVGSPYEQY,TRBJ2-7,TRBV3-1
ASSGGTSEVAKNIQY,TRBJ2-4,TRBV7-2
ASSLSPSGTSTDTQY,TRBJ2-3,TRBV5-1
ASSLYTGGRDTGELF,TRBJ2-2,TRBV27
ASSLEATGAF,TRBJ1-1,TRBV5-5
ASSQVEAYEQY,TRBJ2-7,TRBV3-1
ASSTGTASYEQY,TRBJ2-7,TRBV12-3/TRBV12-4
SALEAGGINWEQY,TRBJ2-7,TRBV20-1
ASSLSGAGQPQH,TRBJ1-5,TRBV12-3/TRBV12-4
ASSSPGQGAYGYT,TRBJ1-2,TRBV28
SARDLLTSPDTQY,TRBJ2-3,TRBV20-1
ASSYQQGAKNIQY,TRBJ2-4,TRBV6-5
SARAGSYEQY,TRBJ2-7,TRBV20-1
ATSRGRSGMSSYNEQF,TRBJ2-1,TRBV15
SGTGGIAEAF,TRBJ1-1,TRBV20-1
SVEGESGANVLT,TRBJ2-6,TRBV29-1
ASGLAKETQY,TRBJ2-5,TRBV5-1